The entry below gives a single T cell receptor beta chain sequence along with its context. As yet, its antigen is unknown. Profiling relied on immunoSEQ multiplex PCR, and the TCRdb table lists in-frame clones only, not all of them. The table lists around 13,000 clones, approximately 83% of them singletons. The sample comes from a study of tumor-infiltrating lymphocytes in localized non-small cell lung cancer. Findings and limits, study-wide: Different pieces of the same tissue went to different assays, confounding technical variation with intratumor heterogeneity.

The source of this sequence is a human donor with non-small cell lung cancer. Material for sequencing was uninvolved lung tissue not adjacent to the tumor.

CDR3 bases: TGCGCCAGCAGCTTGGCAGGGGGCGATACGCAGTATTTT. Its translation: CASSLAGGDTQYF. The rearrangement links TRBV5-1 to TRBJ2-3, with TRBD1 identical over 8 bases. Trimming took 0 bases from V and 6 from J; bases not matched to a gene: 0. Per germline, CDR1 SGHRS and CDR2 YFSETQ. CDR3 length: 13 residues.